This entry concerns a single TCR beta chain. These data originate in a study of blood T cell repertoires in COVID-19. Original data processing: From reference gene primer amplification, estimates of nucleated cell counts were derived. The assay was immunoSEQ multiplex PCR, and TCRdb's table has in-frame clones only and misses some. V, J and clone size were drawn from that table, and D and trimming were deduced from the DNA. The data show fewer than 350,000 clones, with around 89% seen just once and roughly 4.8% held by the top ten. V was cut by 5 bases and J by 5 bases, with 9 bases left in between. Looked up from germline, CDR1 is LNHDA and CDR2 is SQIVND (reference sequence). The CDR3 has 13 amino acids.

The rearrangement links TRBV19 to TRBJ1-4; D is unresolved. Specimen: peripheral blood. The sequence came from a man aged 35-49 years with acute or convalescent COVID-19. CDR3 amino acids: CASSAWHNEKLFF. In nucleotides, the CDR3 is TGTGCCAGTAGTGCTTGGCACAATGAAAAACTGTTTTTT.